This T cell receptor (beta chain) was obtained from a study of blood T cell repertoires in COVID-19. Across the whole study: PBMCs, B-cell-depleted T cells, or T cells were the source of the cDNA or gDNA that made up the material.

From germline, CDR1 is LNHDA and CDR2 SQIVND (reference sequence). Trimming removed 6 bases at V and 1 base at J, with 14 bases between. The CDR3 length is 15 residues. The assay was immunoSEQ multiplex PCR, and TCRdb's table has in-frame clones only and misses some. The repertoire holds about 130,000 clones, with over 60% as singletons. The TCR was taken from a woman in her 70s with acute or convalescent COVID-19. The sequenced material came from peripheral blood. The V call is TRBV19, the J call TRBJ2-3; D is possibly TRBD1 (5 bases). CDR3: CASSTQDRRTDTQYF. The CDR3 DNA follows: TGTGCCAGTAGCACACAGGACCGGCGCACAGATACGCAGTATTTT.